Below, 31 T cell receptor beta chains from the same sample are listed, as sequenced in a study of blood T cell repertoires in COVID-19. Using immunoSEQ multiplex PCR, the repertoire was profiled, and TCRdb retains in-frame clones only, with some absent. The repertoire has approximately 210,000 clones, about 85% of them found once; the top ten carry around 2.3%. Material for sequencing was PBMCs or T cells enriched from blood (not recorded which). Receptors originate from a woman in her twenties or thirties who had recovered from COVID-19.

V and J are TRBV19 and TRBJ1-2; TRBD1 is a possible D gene (6 bases). The CDR3 runs to 14 residues. Germline V gene data show CDR1 as LNHDA and CDR2 as SQIVND (reference sequence). With 5 bases removed from V and 6 bases from J, the gap between germline ends came to 16 bases. CDR3 amino acids: CASSLGTSEDGYTF. CDR3 nucleotide sequence: TGTGCCAGTAGTCTTGGGACATCGGAGGATGGCTACACCTTC.

There are a few counts of this clone. The gene calls are TRBV19 and TRBJ2-3; tentative D call: TRBD2 (6 bases). Trimming removed 6 bases at V and 13 bases at J, with 20 bases between. CDR3 length: 13 amino acids. CDR1 and CDR2 from the germline V gene are LNHDA and SQIVND (reference sequence). This CDR3 is CASSRNPGPGEYF. The CDR3 DNA follows: TGTGCCAGTAGCCGAAACCCGGGACCGGGAGAGTATTTT.

This clone showed up just a few times. The V call is TRBV2, the J call TRBJ1-1; D might be TRBD1 (5 bases). The germline CDR1 and CDR2 sequences are SNHLY and FYNNEI. Trimming took 3 bases from V and 4 from J, leaving 12 bases between them. This CDR3 is built from 14 residues. Here the CDR3 DNA reads TGTGCCAGCAGTGAGACCACCAGGGCCACTGAAGCTTTCTTT. It codes for CASSETTRATEAFF.

This clone was observed a single time. The chain carries TRBV7-2 and TRBJ1-2; TRBD1 matches at 7 bases. Germline V gene sequence: CDR1 SGHTA, CDR2 FQGNSA. The CDR3 sequence is 14 residues long. After removal of 4 bases from V and 6 bases from J, the junction contained 8 bases not matched to a gene. This chain's CDR3 is CASSSPTGKHGYTF. CDR3 DNA sequence: TGTGCCAGCAGCTCCCCGACAGGGAAGCATGGCTACACCTTC.

The chain is built from TRBV4-1 and TRBJ2-5; 7 nucleotides line up with TRBD1. Germline assignment: CDR1 MGHRA and CDR2 YSYEKL. Trimming at V came to 3 bases and at J to 5 bases, leaving 12 bases not matched to a gene. The length of the CDR3 is 16 residues. The CDR3 DNA is TGCGCCAGCAGCCACCTAAAGAGGGGGCTGGGGGAGACCCAGTACTTC. Translation: CASSHLKRGLGETQYF.

The gene calls are TRBV7-9 and TRBJ2-1; weak D call: TRBD1 (5 bases). CDR3 size: 14 residues. V was clipped by 1 base and J by 4 bases, with 8 bases between them. CDR1 SEHNR and CDR2 FQNEAQ come from the germline V gene (reference sequence). The CDR3 loop reads CASSLEGSYNEQFF. The DNA for the CDR3 is TGTGCCAGCAGCTTAGAGGGGTCTTACAATGAGCAGTTCTTC. The variable domain in full, with the rest retrieved from reference TRBV7-9 and TRBJ2-1, is DTGVSQNPRHKITKRGQNVTFRCDPISEHNRLYWYRQTLGQGPEFLTYFQNEAQLEKSRLLSDRFSAERPKGSFSTLEIQRTEQGDSAMYLCASSLEGSYNEQFFGPGTRLTVL.

The chain recombines TRBV7-3 with TRBJ2-2; tentative D call: TRBD2 (5 bases). The CDR3 has 15 residues. CDR1 and CDR2 (germline): SGHTA, FQGTGA. V was cut by 1 base and J by 7 bases, with 13 bases left in between. The CDR3 DNA reads as TGTGCCAGCAGCTTAAGTAGCGTAGAGTACGGGGAGCTGTTTTTT. Residues: CASSLSSVEYGELFF.

The chain carries TRBV6-5 and TRBJ2-1, with D tentatively TRBD2 (6 bases). Trimming left V 7 bases short and J 9 bases short, with 19 bases between. Germline-derived CDR1 and CDR2 are MNHEY and SVGAGI. The CDR3 extends over 14 amino acids. The CDR3 here is CASMGGLKPTEQFF. The DNA for the CDR3 is TGTGCCAGCATGGGGGGTCTAAAACCCACTGAGCAGTTCTTC.

J is TRBJ1-4 and V is TRBV7-2; 8 nucleotides align to TRBD1. Germline loops: CDR1 SGHTA, CDR2 FQGNSA. The CDR3 has 15 residues. J lost 8 bases, V lost 5 bases, and 10 bases had no gene match. Written as DNA, the CDR3 is TGTGCCAGCAGCCTTGGACAGGGACGGGGCGAAAAACTGTTTTTT. This gives the protein CASSLGQGRGEKLFF. The full variable domain, rest sourced from reference TRBV7-2 and TRBJ1-4, is GAGVSQSPSNKVTEKGKDVELRCDPISGHTALYWYRQSLGQGLEFLIYFQGNSAPDKSGLPSDRFSAERTGGSVSTLTIQRTQQEDSAVYLCASSLGQGRGEKLFFGSGTQLSVL.

CDR3 region: CASSRFWRGPNSQETQYF. CDR3 nucleotides: TGTGCCAGCAGCCGGTTTTGGCGGGGGCCTAATAGCCAAGAGACCCAGTACTTC. The rearrangement joins TRBV27 to TRBJ2-5, with a possible D match to TRBD2 (7 bases). The V gene's germline CDR1 is MNHEY and CDR2 SMNVEV (reference sequence). The length of the CDR3 is 18 residues. V was pared by 6 bases and J by 1 base, with 24 bases between.

The chain couples TRBV5-6 to TRBJ2-7; D remains unclear. Trimming stripped 1 base from V and 12 bases from J, with 8 bases between. The germline CDR1 and CDR2 sequences are SGHDT and YYEEEE. This CDR3 region has 10 residues. CDR3 DNA sequence: TGTGCCAGCAGCTTGCCCCCCGGGTACTTC. Protein product: CASSLPPGYF.

V and J are TRBV24-1 and TRBJ2-5, with 13 bases identical to TRBD2. This CDR3 is built from 20 residues. V dropped 5 bases and J dropped 4; count of bases not matched to a gene: 18. CDR1 and CDR2 from the germline V gene are KGHDR and SFDVKD. CDR3 sequence reads: CATSAIRLAGGPAQGETQYF. The CDR3 DNA reads TGTGCCACCAGTGCCATCAGACTAGCGGGGGGCCCCGCCCAGGGAGAGACCCAGTACTTC.

The rearrangement links TRBV25-1 to TRBJ1-1, with 10 bases matching TRBD1. Trimming took 6 bases from V and 5 from J; bases not matched to a gene: 6. There are 14 residues in the CDR3. From germline, CDR1 is MGHDK and CDR2 SYGVNS. The CDR3: CASRIGQGETEAFF. Written as DNA, the CDR3 is TGTGCCAGCAGAATAGGACAGGGGGAAACTGAAGCTTTCTTT.

The sample holds a few counts of this clone. The chain uses TRBV2 and TRBJ2-7; 8 bases fit TRBD2. The V gene's germline CDR1 is SNHLY and CDR2 FYNNEI. V dropped 7 bases and J dropped 5; count of bases not matched to a gene: 7. The CDR3 is made up of 13 amino acids. The chain's CDR3 is CASNQREFNEQYF. CDR3 DNA: TGTGCCAGCAATCAGCGGGAGTTCAACGAGCAGTACTTC.

This sequence joins TRBV18 and TRBJ1-4; no clear D gene. The V gene's germline CDR1 is KGHSH and CDR2 LQKENI. The CDR3 runs 12 residues. V was shortened by 4 bases and J by 5 bases, with 5 bases between the two germline ends. The CDR3 region is CASSRGNEKLFF. CDR3 coding DNA: TGTGCCAGCTCACGAGGGAATGAAAAACTGTTTTTT.

V and J are TRBV5-1 and TRBJ2-2; D is unresolved. This CDR3 has 13 amino acids. Germline CDR1 SGHRS, CDR2 YFSETQ. Trimming stripped 0 bases from V and 6 bases from J, with 6 bases between. CDR3 DNA: TGCGCCAGCAGCTTGGACATTGCCGGGGAGCTGTTTTTT. The encoded protein is CASSLDIAGELFF. The full variable domain, its missing parts supplied by reference TRBV5-1 and TRBJ2-2, is KAGVTQTPRYLIKTRGQQVTLSCSPISGHRSVSWYQQTPGQGLQFLFEYFSETQRNKGNFPGRFSGRQFSNSRSEMNVSTLELGDSALYLCASSLDIAGELFFGEGSRLTVL.

This rearrangement joins TRBV11-1 to TRBJ1-3; D is perhaps TRBD1 (5 bases). The CDR3 is made up of 14 amino acids. V was trimmed by 4 bases and J by 4 bases, leaving 11 bases between them. The germline V gene has CDR1 SGHAT and CDR2 FQDESV (reference sequence). The CDR3 nucleotides read TGTGCCAGCAGCTCAGACAGAATCGGAAACACCATATATTTT. This sequence encodes CASSSDRIGNTIYF.

The V gene is TRBV27, the J gene TRBJ2-7; D ambiguous. This CDR3 is built from 16 residues. CDR1 MNHEY and CDR2 SMNVEV come from the germline V gene (reference sequence). Trimming removed 5 bases from V and 0 bases from J, with 17 bases in between. The DNA of the CDR3 is TGTGCCAGCAGTCCCCAGCCCCCAGGTTCCTCCTACGAGCAGTACTTC. This encodes CASSPQPPGSSYEQYF.

This chain links TRBV19 with TRBJ2-5; TRBD2 aligns across 11 bases. The ends lost 6 bases at V and 3 bases at J; junction bases unmatched: 0. The CDR3 totals 13 residues. The germline V gene has CDR1 LNHDA and CDR2 SQIVND (reference sequence). In nucleotides, the CDR3 is TGTGCCAGTAGACTAGCGGGAGAAGAGACCCAGTACTTC. Translated, it gives CASRLAGEETQYF. The full variable domain, completed using reference TRBV19 and TRBJ2-5, is DGGITQSPKYLFRKEGQNVTLSCEQNLNHDAMYWYRQDPGQGLRLIYYSQIVNDFQKGDIAEGYSVSREKKESFPLTVTSAQKNPTAFYLCASRLAGEETQYFGPGTRLLVL.

This rearrangement joins TRBV7-8 to TRBJ1-6; D gene ambiguous. The CDR3 loop spans 15 amino acids. The germline V gene encodes CDR1 SGHVS and CDR2 FQNEAQ. V lost 2 bases and J 8 bases, leaving 13 bases between the germline ends. The CDR3 spells CASSLFTSFDSPLHF. Here the CDR3 DNA reads TGTGCCAGCAGCTTATTTACTTCCTTCGATTCACCCCTCCACTTT.

V is TRBV19 and J is TRBJ1-1; D gene unclear. CDR1 LNHDA and CDR2 SQIVND come from the germline V gene (reference sequence). CDR3 length equals 13 residues. V lost 7 bases and J 1 base, leaving 10 bases between the germline ends. The CDR3 nucleotides read TGTGCCAGTACTCAGCGGGGGAACACTGAAGCTTTCTTT. As protein: CASTQRGNTEAFF.

The chain carries TRBV19 and TRBJ2-4; 9 bases are shared with TRBD2. The J segment lost 3 bases and the V segment lost 3 bases, leaving 9 bases of the junction unmatched. The CDR3 sequence is 17 residues long. Germline lookup yields CDR1 LNHDA and CDR2 SQIVND (reference sequence). CDR3 sequence: CASSISGGGAVKNIQYF. CDR3 DNA sequence: TGTGCCAGTAGTATCTCTGGCGGGGGGGCAGTCAAAAACATTCAGTACTTC.

This clone showed up just once. The chain links TRBV27 to TRBJ1-5; D not resolved. V lost 2 bases, J lost 4 bases, and 9 bases lay in between. CDR3 size: 14 residues. Per germline, CDR1 MNHEY and CDR2 SMNVEV (reference sequence). Here the CDR3 DNA reads TGTGCCAGCAGTTTAAAGGGAGGGAATCAGCCCCAGCATTTT. This gives the protein CASSLKGGNQPQHF.

The rearrangement uses TRBV5-1 and TRBJ1-4; weak D call: TRBD1 (6 bases). Germline lookup yields CDR1 SGHRS and CDR2 YFSETQ. Trimming pared 3 bases from V and 0 bases from J, leaving 6 bases between. CDR3 length: 14 amino acids. CDR3 DNA: TGCGCCAGCAGCTGGACAGCAACTAATGAAAAACTGTTTTTT. It yields the protein CASSWTATNEKLFF.

This clone was recorded only once. The CDR3 nucleotides are TGTGCCAGCAGCTTCCGTAAGGGGCAGTGGGATTCCTCTGGGGCCAACGTCCTGACTTTC. Encoded protein: CASSFRKGQWDSSGANVLTF. The chain recombines TRBV13 with TRBJ2-6; D is perhaps TRBD1 (5 bases). CDR3 size: 20 residues. The germline gives CDR1 PRHDT, CDR2 FYEKMQ (reference sequence). V gave up 3 bases and J gave up 0 bases, with 21 bases separating them.

The chain uses TRBV24-1 and TRBJ1-2; perhaps TRBD1 as D (5 bases). Per the germline V gene, CDR1 is KGHDR and CDR2 is SFDVKD. V lost 2 bases and J 1 base, leaving 16 bases between the germline ends. CDR3 size: 17 residues. For the CDR3, the DNA is TGTGCCACCAGTGATTCACAGGCGTCCCGTTATAACTATGGCTACACCTTC. It yields the protein CATSDSQASRYNYGYTF.

CDR3 amino acids: CASSLRQAQYF. In DNA, the CDR3 is TGTGCCAGCAGTTTACGACAGGCCCAGTACTTC. The chain has TRBV12-3 or TRBV12-4 and TRBJ2-5; possibly TRBD1 for D (6 bases). V shed 2 bases and J shed 9 bases, with 7 bases lying between them. This CDR3 is 11 amino acids long.

V is TRBV6-2 or TRBV6-3 and J is TRBJ2-7, with 8 bases lining up with TRBD2. This CDR3 has 17 amino acids. Per germline, CDR1 MNHEY and CDR2 SVGEGT. J was trimmed by 2 bases and V by 4 bases; bases with no gene match: 13. The CDR3 DNA sequence: TGTGCCAGCAGTTCAACCTCCGGGGGGGGCGGTACCTACGAGCAGTACTTC. Residues: CASSSTSGGGGTYEQYF.

This chain joins TRBV19 and TRBJ2-5; D gene unclear. V gave up 5 bases and J gave up 2 bases, with 9 bases separating them. This CDR3 region has 13 residues. The germline V gene has CDR1 LNHDA and CDR2 SQIVND (reference sequence). The CDR3 region is CASSGAKQETQYF. In DNA form, the CDR3 reads TGTGCCAGTAGTGGAGCAAAACAAGAGACCCAGTACTTC.

This chain uses TRBV19 with TRBJ1-5, with TRBD1 identical over 8 bases. With V trimmed by 7 bases and J by 2 bases, 7 bases remained unmatched. The CDR3 runs 15 residues. Per the germline V gene, CDR1 is LNHDA and CDR2 is SQIVND (reference sequence). CDR3 protein: CASTIGTGRNQPQHF. As DNA, the CDR3 is TGTGCCAGTACGATAGGGACAGGCCGCAATCAGCCCCAGCATTTT.

The chain joins TRBV7-2 to TRBJ2-7; D not certain. In germline, CDR1 is SGHTA, CDR2 FQGNSA. V lost 2 bases, J lost 3 bases, and 2 bases lay in between. This CDR3 has 11 amino acids. The DNA of the CDR3 is TGTGCCAGCAGCTTATACTACGAGCAGTACTTC. Encoded protein: CASSLYYEQYF. Using reference TRBV7-2 and TRBJ2-7 for the parts outside the CDR3, the full variable domain is GAGVSQSPSNKVTEKGKDVELRCDPISGHTALYWYRQSLGQGLEFLIYFQGNSAPDKSGLPSDRFSAERTGGSVSTLTIQRTQQEDSAVYLCASSLYYEQYFGPGTRLTVT.